This TCR beta chain was documented in a study of blood T cell repertoires in COVID-19. Turning to the study itself: Acute and convalescent COVID-19 specimens originated in the United States, Italy and Spain.

This CDR3 has 15 residues. CDR1 and CDR2 (germline): LGHNA, YNFKEQ. V lost 0 bases, J lost 2 bases, and 10 bases lay in between. Only in-frame clones appear in the TCRdb table, and some are missing; sequencing was by immunoSEQ multiplex PCR. The sample lists nearly 350,000 clones, around four fifths occurring once. The origin of this receptor is a man aged 25-40 years with active or convalescent COVID-19. The chain joins TRBV4-2 to TRBJ2-5, with D possibly TRBD1 on 6 matching bases. The specimen was peripheral blood. CDR3 sequence: CASSQEGGRQETQYF. The CDR3 nucleotides are TGTGCCAGCAGCCAAGAAGGGGGTCGTCAAGAGACCCAGTACTTC.